The rows below give T cell receptor beta chains drawn from one sample of a study of OX40 agonist ivuxolimab in advanced cancers. Produced via immunoSEQ multiplex PCR; TCRdb's table is partial and in-frame only. Of about 110,000 clones in the sample, more than 85% were seen once. Specimen: CD4+ or CD8+ T cells sorted from blood, collected in a trial of the OX40 agonist ivuxolimab. All receptors come from an adult with an advanced solid tumor such as melanoma, head and neck, liver or kidney cancer. CDR3s include the opening cysteine and the closing phenylalanine or tryptophan. Fields, in order: CDR3 DNA, CDR3 protein, CDR3 length, J gene, V gene, D gene, clone size. The D gene is left open where the match is weak. The size entry is marked missing in some rows and otherwise reads once, few, many or a size class.

cdr3_nt: TGTGCCAGCAGCGTAGCCGGGGGCGGAGATACGCAGTATTTT
cdr3_aa: CASSVAGGGDTQYF
cdr3_length: 14
j_call: TRBJ2-3
v_call: TRBV9
d_call: NA
clone_size: few

cdr3_nt: TGTGCCTGGAGTGTTGTAACCTACGAGCAGTACTTC
cdr3_aa: CAWSVVTYEQYF
cdr3_length: 12
j_call: TRBJ2-7
v_call: TRBV30
d_call: NA
clone_size: NA

cdr3_nt: TGTGCCAGCAGTCGAGCAGGACACTATGGCTACACCTTC
cdr3_aa: CASSRAGHYGYTF
cdr3_length: 13
j_call: TRBJ1-2
v_call: TRBV27
d_call: NA
clone_size: few

cdr3_nt: TGTGCCAGCAGTCCCACTTTCCAGGGAGACACTGAAGCTTTCTTT
cdr3_aa: CASSPTFQGDTEAFF
cdr3_length: 15
j_call: TRBJ1-1
v_call: TRBV27
d_call: NA
clone_size: NA

cdr3_nt: TGTGCCAGCAGCTTTCCCGACGGTGATAATTCACCCCTCCACTTT
cdr3_aa: CASSFPDGDNSPLHF
cdr3_length: 15
j_call: TRBJ1-6
v_call: TRBV5-4
d_call: NA
clone_size: NA

cdr3_nt: TGTGCCAGCAGCTTAGGCGTTGGGGGAGGTACAGACGAGCAGTACTTC
cdr3_aa: CASSLGVGGGTDEQYF
cdr3_length: 16
j_call: TRBJ2-7
v_call: TRBV11-3
d_call: NA
clone_size: NA

cdr3_nt: TGTGCCAGCAGCCCCCCCGGGACAGCCAACACTGAAGCTTTCTTT
cdr3_aa: CASSPPGTANTEAFF
cdr3_length: 15
j_call: TRBJ1-1
v_call: TRBV7-9
d_call: TRBD1
clone_size: once

cdr3_nt: TGTGCCAGCAGTGAACACACTGCCGCCTACGAGCAGTACTTC
cdr3_aa: CASSEHTAAYEQYF
cdr3_length: 14
j_call: TRBJ2-7
v_call: TRBV6-1
d_call: NA
clone_size: NA

cdr3_nt: TGCGCCAGCAGCCCATTACAGGACCACGAGCAGTACTTC
cdr3_aa: CASSPLQDHEQYF
cdr3_length: 13
j_call: TRBJ2-7
v_call: TRBV5-1
d_call: NA
clone_size: NA

cdr3_nt: TGTGCCTGGAGCGAGTCGGGGCCCTATGGCTACACCTTC
cdr3_aa: CAWSESGPYGYTF
cdr3_length: 13
j_call: TRBJ1-2
v_call: TRBV30
d_call: NA
clone_size: NA

cdr3_nt: TGTGCCAGCAGCCCATTGACAGGTGGTCCCTCTGGAAACACCATATATTTT
cdr3_aa: CASSPLTGGPSGNTIYF
cdr3_length: 17
j_call: TRBJ1-3
v_call: TRBV5-6
d_call: NA
clone_size: NA

cdr3_nt: TGTGCCAGCAGCTCCCGGACAGCCCTCCAAGAGACCCAGTACTTC
cdr3_aa: CASSSRTALQETQYF
cdr3_length: 15
j_call: TRBJ2-5
v_call: TRBV7-8
d_call: NA
clone_size: NA

cdr3_nt: TGTGCCAGCAGAGCGGGGGGAGGTGGGACCCAGTACTTC
cdr3_aa: CASRAGGGGTQYF
cdr3_length: 13
j_call: TRBJ2-5
v_call: TRBV2
d_call: TRBD2
clone_size: NA

cdr3_nt: TGTGCTAGTGGTGCAGACAGGGCAGATGGCTACACCTTC
cdr3_aa: CASGADRADGYTF
cdr3_length: 13
j_call: TRBJ1-2
v_call: TRBV12-5
d_call: TRBD1
clone_size: once

cdr3_nt: TGCGCCAGCAGCCCGCGAGGTCGGGGGGCTGAGGGCACTGAAGCTTTCTTT
cdr3_aa: CASSPRGRGAEGTEAFF
cdr3_length: 17
j_call: TRBJ1-1
v_call: TRBV5-1
d_call: NA
clone_size: NA

cdr3_nt: TGTGCCAGCAGTGAAGAAGCCGGGGAGCTGTTTTTT
cdr3_aa: CASSEEAGELFF
cdr3_length: 12
j_call: TRBJ2-2
v_call: TRBV2
d_call: NA
clone_size: NA

cdr3_nt: TGTGCCAGCAGCCCCATTACAGGGGAAGCTTTCTTT
cdr3_aa: CASSPITGEAFF
cdr3_length: 12
j_call: TRBJ1-1
v_call: TRBV5-4
d_call: NA
clone_size: NA

cdr3_nt: TGCGCCAGCAGCTTGGGGGACAGCCGTAACTATGGCTACACCTTC
cdr3_aa: CASSLGDSRNYGYTF
cdr3_length: 15
j_call: TRBJ1-2
v_call: TRBV5-1
d_call: TRBD1
clone_size: NA

cdr3_nt: TGCAGCGTTGAAGATCGGCCCAAAGAGACCCAGTACTTC
cdr3_aa: CSVEDRPKETQYF
cdr3_length: 13
j_call: TRBJ2-5
v_call: TRBV29-1
d_call: NA
clone_size: NA

cdr3_nt: TGTGCCAGTAGTAATACCCCCCCGAGTGGGGGGGGCGAGAGGTATGGCTACACCTTC
cdr3_aa: CASSNTPPSGGGERYGYTF
cdr3_length: 19
j_call: TRBJ1-2
v_call: TRBV19
d_call: NA
clone_size: NA

cdr3_nt: TGTGCCAGCAGCGTATTCGGGGGCCTGGGGGCCAACGTCCTGACTTTC
cdr3_aa: CASSVFGGLGANVLTF
cdr3_length: 16
j_call: TRBJ2-6
v_call: TRBV9
d_call: NA
clone_size: once

cdr3_nt: TGCGCCAGCAGCTTGGGTCCGCAGGGTGGCTATCAGTCCCAGCATTTT
cdr3_aa: CASSLGPQGGYQSQHF
cdr3_length: 16
j_call: TRBJ1-5
v_call: TRBV5-1
d_call: NA
clone_size: NA

cdr3_nt: TGTGCCAGCAGTGAAGCGGGATCGGGGACCGAGCAGTACTTC
cdr3_aa: CASSEAGSGTEQYF
cdr3_length: 14
j_call: TRBJ2-7
v_call: TRBV2
d_call: NA
clone_size: NA

cdr3_nt: TGTGCCAGCAGCCCGCGGCAGGGCACCCTCTTCGATGAGCAGTTCTTC
cdr3_aa: CASSPRQGTLFDEQFF
cdr3_length: 16
j_call: TRBJ2-1
v_call: TRBV11-3
d_call: NA
clone_size: once

cdr3_nt: TGTGCCAGCAGCCAAGGTTCGGGCTTGTCCCAGCATTTT
cdr3_aa: CASSQGSGLSQHF
cdr3_length: 13
j_call: TRBJ1-5
v_call: TRBV14
d_call: NA
clone_size: NA

cdr3_nt: TGCGCCAGCAGCCCCGGACAGCCGGGAAACACCATATATTTT
cdr3_aa: CASSPGQPGNTIYF
cdr3_length: 14
j_call: TRBJ1-3
v_call: TRBV5-1
d_call: NA
clone_size: NA

cdr3_nt: TGTGCCAGCAGTTACCCTACTGAAGCTTTCTTT
cdr3_aa: CASSYPTEAFF
cdr3_length: 11
j_call: TRBJ1-1
v_call: TRBV28
d_call: NA
clone_size: once

cdr3_nt: TGCGCCAGCAGTCAATCCCCGGGACTCGAGGCCTCTAATGAGCAGTTCTTC
cdr3_aa: CASSQSPGLEASNEQFF
cdr3_length: 17
j_call: TRBJ2-1
v_call: TRBV23-1
d_call: NA
clone_size: NA

cdr3_nt: TGTGCCAGCACGGGGCGGGGGGCTTCCACAGATACGCAGTATTTT
cdr3_aa: CASTGRGASTDTQYF
cdr3_length: 15
j_call: TRBJ2-3
v_call: TRBV6-1
d_call: TRBD2
clone_size: once

cdr3_nt: TGTGCCAGCAGCTCCTCCGGGACTAGCGGGAGCTATGAGCAGTTCTTC
cdr3_aa: CASSSSGTSGSYEQFF
cdr3_length: 16
j_call: TRBJ2-1
v_call: TRBV9
d_call: TRBD2
clone_size: NA

cdr3_nt: TGTGCCAGCAGCTCCGGACAGAGGTCCTACGAGCAGTACTTC
cdr3_aa: CASSSGQRSYEQYF
cdr3_length: 14
j_call: TRBJ2-7
v_call: TRBV7-6
d_call: NA
clone_size: NA

cdr3_nt: TGTGCCAGCAGCTCGTTAGTTTCTGGAAACACCATATATTTT
cdr3_aa: CASSSLVSGNTIYF
cdr3_length: 14
j_call: TRBJ1-3
v_call: TRBV9
d_call: NA
clone_size: once

cdr3_nt: TGCAGCGTTGAAGTCCCGGGGTTTGGCTCCTACAATGAGCAGTTCTTC
cdr3_aa: CSVEVPGFGSYNEQFF
cdr3_length: 16
j_call: TRBJ2-1
v_call: TRBV29-1
d_call: NA
clone_size: NA

cdr3_nt: TGTGCCAGCAGCTCAGGGGGGTTCAGCTCCTACGAGCAGTACTTC
cdr3_aa: CASSSGGFSSYEQYF
cdr3_length: 15
j_call: TRBJ2-7
v_call: TRBV7-9
d_call: NA
clone_size: once

cdr3_nt: TGTGCCAGCAGCGCACCACAGGGGGCGCGGTACGAGCAGTACTTC
cdr3_aa: CASSAPQGARYEQYF
cdr3_length: 15
j_call: TRBJ2-7
v_call: TRBV7-9
d_call: TRBD1
clone_size: NA

cdr3_nt: TGTGCCAGCAGCTTAACAGGGCAGGGGACCTCTGGGGCCAACGTCCTGACTTTC
cdr3_aa: CASSLTGQGTSGANVLTF
cdr3_length: 18
j_call: TRBJ2-6
v_call: TRBV11-3
d_call: NA
clone_size: NA

cdr3_nt: TGTGCCATCAGGAGAGAGATAGCGGGAGGGCCTGTTGAGCAGTTCTTC
cdr3_aa: CAIRREIAGGPVEQFF
cdr3_length: 16
j_call: TRBJ2-1
v_call: TRBV10-3
d_call: TRBD2
clone_size: once

cdr3_nt: TGTGCCAGCAGCCCTGGGGACAGAGCTAACTATGGCTACACCTTC
cdr3_aa: CASSPGDRANYGYTF
cdr3_length: 15
j_call: TRBJ1-2
v_call: TRBV7-8
d_call: TRBD1
clone_size: NA

cdr3_nt: TGTGCCAGCAGCTTGGACGGGGAGGGCTACACCTTC
cdr3_aa: CASSLDGEGYTF
cdr3_length: 12
j_call: TRBJ1-2
v_call: TRBV7-9
d_call: NA
clone_size: NA

cdr3_nt: TGTGCCAGCAGCTTGAATAATGAAAAACTGTTTTTT
cdr3_aa: CASSLNNEKLFF
cdr3_length: 12
j_call: TRBJ1-4
v_call: TRBV5-6
d_call: NA
clone_size: NA

cdr3_nt: TGTGCCAGCAGCTTGGGGACAGGGAGAGCGGGAACTGAGCAGTTCTTC
cdr3_aa: CASSLGTGRAGTEQFF
cdr3_length: 16
j_call: TRBJ2-1
v_call: TRBV5-4
d_call: NA
clone_size: once

cdr3_nt: TGTGCCTGGAGTGTATGGGGGACTGAAGCTTTCTTT
cdr3_aa: CAWSVWGTEAFF
cdr3_length: 12
j_call: TRBJ1-1
v_call: TRBV30
d_call: NA
clone_size: NA

cdr3_nt: TGTGCCAGCAGTTATGACACGAACAATGAGCAGTTCTTC
cdr3_aa: CASSYDTNNEQFF
cdr3_length: 13
j_call: TRBJ2-1
v_call: TRBV6-5
d_call: NA
clone_size: NA

cdr3_nt: TGTGCCAGCCCCCAGGGGGGTTCTGCAAACATTCAGTACTTC
cdr3_aa: CASPQGGSANIQYF
cdr3_length: 14
j_call: TRBJ2-4
v_call: TRBV18
d_call: NA
clone_size: NA

cdr3_nt: TGTGCCAGCTCGCTTCAGGGGGGAACCGGGGAGCTGTTTTTT
cdr3_aa: CASSLQGGTGELFF
cdr3_length: 14
j_call: TRBJ2-2
v_call: TRBV18
d_call: NA
clone_size: NA

cdr3_nt: TGCGCCAGCAGCTTTTGGACAGGGGAAACTGAAGCTTTCTTT
cdr3_aa: CASSFWTGETEAFF
cdr3_length: 14
j_call: TRBJ1-1
v_call: TRBV5-1
d_call: TRBD1
clone_size: NA

cdr3_nt: TGTGCCTGGAGTGGGGGAAGCAATCAGCCCCAGCATTTT
cdr3_aa: CAWSGGSNQPQHF
cdr3_length: 13
j_call: TRBJ1-5
v_call: TRBV30
d_call: NA
clone_size: NA

cdr3_nt: TGTGCCAGCAGCGCTGGACTAGCGGGAGATACGCAGTATTTT
cdr3_aa: CASSAGLAGDTQYF
cdr3_length: 14
j_call: TRBJ2-3
v_call: TRBV9
d_call: TRBD2
clone_size: NA

cdr3_nt: TGCAGCGTTGAAGTTGGAGGGGGATATGGCTACACCTTC
cdr3_aa: CSVEVGGGYGYTF
cdr3_length: 13
j_call: TRBJ1-2
v_call: TRBV29-1
d_call: NA
clone_size: NA

cdr3_nt: TGTGCCATCAGTGAGTCGGTACAGGACAATGAGCAGTTCTTC
cdr3_aa: CAISESVQDNEQFF
cdr3_length: 14
j_call: TRBJ2-1
v_call: TRBV10-3
d_call: NA
clone_size: NA